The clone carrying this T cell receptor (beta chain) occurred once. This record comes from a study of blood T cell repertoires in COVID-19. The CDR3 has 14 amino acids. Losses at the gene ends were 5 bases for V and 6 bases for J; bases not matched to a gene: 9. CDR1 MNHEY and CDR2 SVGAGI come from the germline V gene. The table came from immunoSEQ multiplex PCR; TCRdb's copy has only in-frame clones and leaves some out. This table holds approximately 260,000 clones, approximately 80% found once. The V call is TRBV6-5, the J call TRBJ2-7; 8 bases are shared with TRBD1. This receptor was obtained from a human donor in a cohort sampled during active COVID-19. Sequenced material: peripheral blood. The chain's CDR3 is CASSSDRGIPEQYF. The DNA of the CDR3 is TGTGCCAGCAGTAGTGACAGGGGAATCCCCGAGCAGTACTTC.